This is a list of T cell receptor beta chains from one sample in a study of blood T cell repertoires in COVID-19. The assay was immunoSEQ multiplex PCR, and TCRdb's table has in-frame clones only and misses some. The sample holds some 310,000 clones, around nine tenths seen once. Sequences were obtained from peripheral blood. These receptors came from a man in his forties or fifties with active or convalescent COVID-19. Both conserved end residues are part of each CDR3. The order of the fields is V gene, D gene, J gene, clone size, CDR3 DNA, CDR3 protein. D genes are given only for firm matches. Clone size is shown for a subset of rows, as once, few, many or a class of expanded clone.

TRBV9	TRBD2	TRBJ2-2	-	TGTGCCAGCAGCCAGGCGGGGGGCAGGGAGCTGTTTTTT	CASSQAGGRELFF
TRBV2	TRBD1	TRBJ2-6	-	TGTGCCAGCAGGTCGGGACAGGGGGTGTCTGGGGCCAACGTCCTGACTTTC	CASRSGQGVSGANVLTF
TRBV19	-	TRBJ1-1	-	TGTGCCAGTAGGCTTGGCAGGGCATCGAACACTGAAGCTTTCTTT	CASRLGRASNTEAFF
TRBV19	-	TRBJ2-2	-	TGTGCCAGTAGTATAACCCTCCGGGGTGGGACCGGGGAGCTGTTTTTT	CASSITLRGGTGELFF
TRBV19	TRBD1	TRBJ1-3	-	TGTGCCAGTAGATCAGGGGGCTATACTGGAAACACCATATATTTT	CASRSGGYTGNTIYF
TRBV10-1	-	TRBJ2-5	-	TGCGCCAGCATTATGTACCAAGAGACCCAGTACTTC	CASIMYQETQYF
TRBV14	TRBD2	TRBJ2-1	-	TGTGCCAGCAGCCCTAGCGGACGGTACTACAATGAGCAGTTCTTC	CASSPSGRYYNEQFF
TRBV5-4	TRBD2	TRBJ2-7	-	TGTGCCAGCAGCTTGGATCCCCAGCGGGAGAACCACGAGCAGTACTTC	CASSLDPQRENHEQYF
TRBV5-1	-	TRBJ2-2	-	TGCGCCAGCAGCCCCGAGATTCCCGGGGAGCTGTTTTTT	CASSPEIPGELFF
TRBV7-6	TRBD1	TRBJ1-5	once	TGTGCCAGCAGCTTAGCAGGGGGCCTCAATCAGCCCCAGCATTTT	CASSLAGGLNQPQHF
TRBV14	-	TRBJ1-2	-	TGTGCCAGCAGCCATTCAGGGAATGGCTACACCTTC	CASSHSGNGYTF
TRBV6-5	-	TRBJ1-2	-	TGTGCCAGCAGTTATTCGGGGAAAGGCTACACCTTC	CASSYSGKGYTF
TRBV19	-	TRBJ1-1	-	TGTGCCAGTAGGGCCACCGAATCTTCGGCTTTCTTT	CASRATESSAFF
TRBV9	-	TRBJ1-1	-	TGTGCCAGCAGCCCGGGGGGGAACACTGAAGCTTTCTTT	CASSPGGNTEAFF
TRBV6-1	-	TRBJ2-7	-	TGTGCCAGCAGTGAAGGGAGGGTGGGGCTCGAGCAGTACTTC	CASSEGRVGLEQYF
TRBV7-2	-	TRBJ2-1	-	TGTGCCAGCAGCTTACGGCGGAGGGCCTCCTACAATGAGCAGTTCTTC	CASSLRRRASYNEQFF
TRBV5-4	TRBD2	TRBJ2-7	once	TGTGCCAGCAGCTCTAGCGGGGGGCCCTCCTACGAGCAGTACTTC	CASSSSGGPSYEQYF
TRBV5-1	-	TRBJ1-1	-	TGCGCCAGCAGCTTGGGCCCCTCGACAGGGAACACTGAAGCTTTCTTT	CASSLGPSTGNTEAFF
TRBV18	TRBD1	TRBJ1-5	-	TGTGCCAGCTCACGCGGACAGGGGACCGGCCAGCCCCAGCATTTT	CASSRGQGTGQPQHF
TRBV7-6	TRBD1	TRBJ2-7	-	TGTGCCAGCAGAGTTGACAGGGGCTACGAGCAGTACTTC	CASRVDRGYEQYF
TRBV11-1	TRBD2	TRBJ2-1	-	TGTGCCAGCAGTCTCTCCTACCTAGCGGGGGGGAATGAGCAGTTCTTC	CASSLSYLAGGNEQFF
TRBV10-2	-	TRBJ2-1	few	TGCGCCAGCAGTAAGGGGATACCGAGGTACAATGAGCAGTTCTTC	CASSKGIPRYNEQFF
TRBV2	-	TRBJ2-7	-	TGTGCCAGCAGATCATTAGGAGGGGGGGGCGAGCAGTACTTC	CASRSLGGGGEQYF
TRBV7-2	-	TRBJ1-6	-	TGTGCCAGCAACTTCTTTCGGGGGGAATCCCTCCACTTT	CASNFFRGESLHF
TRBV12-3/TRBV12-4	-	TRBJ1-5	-	TGTGCCAGCAGTTTGGGACATGGGCAGCCCCAGCATTTT	CASSLGHGQPQHF
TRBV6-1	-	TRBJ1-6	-	TGTGCCAGCAGTGAAGCTGCAGGTTCTTCACCCCTCCACTTT	CASSEAAGSSPLHF
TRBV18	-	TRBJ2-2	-	TGTGCCAGCTCACCAAGGGGCAGGGAAAACACCGGGGAGCTGTTTTTT	CASSPRGRENTGELFF
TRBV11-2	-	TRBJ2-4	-	TGTGCCAGCAGCTTAGACAGGGGTGCTTTCAAAAACATTCAGTACTTC	CASSLDRGAFKNIQYF
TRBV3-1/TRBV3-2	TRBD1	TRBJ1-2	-	TGTGCCAGCAGCCAATCCCGACAGGGGGCATCAAAGGGCTACACCTTC	CASSQSRQGASKGYTF
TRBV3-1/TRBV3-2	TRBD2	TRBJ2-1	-	TGTGCCAGCAGCCAAGATCCCCATAGCGGGGTATACAATGAGCAGTTCTTC	CASSQDPHSGVYNEQFF
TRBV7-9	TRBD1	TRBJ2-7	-	TGTGCCAGCAGCGACGCACAGGGGGTCTCCTACGAGCAGTACTTC	CASSDAQGVSYEQYF